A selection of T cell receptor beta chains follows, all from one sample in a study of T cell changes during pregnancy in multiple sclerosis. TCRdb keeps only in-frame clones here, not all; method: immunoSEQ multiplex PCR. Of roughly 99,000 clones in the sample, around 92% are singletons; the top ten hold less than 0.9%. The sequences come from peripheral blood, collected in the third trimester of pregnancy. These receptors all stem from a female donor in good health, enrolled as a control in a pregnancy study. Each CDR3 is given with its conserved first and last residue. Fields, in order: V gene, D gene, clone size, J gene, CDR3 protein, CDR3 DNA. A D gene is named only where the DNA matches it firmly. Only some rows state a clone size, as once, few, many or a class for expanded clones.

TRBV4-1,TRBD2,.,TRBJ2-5,CASSQESSYGGGRETQYF,TGCGCCAGCAGCCAAGAATCCTCGTACGGCGGGGGAAGGGAGACCCAGTACTTC
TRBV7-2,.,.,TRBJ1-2,CASSWTGELENYTF,TGTGCCAGCAGCTGGACCGGGGAGCTAGAGAACTACACCTTC
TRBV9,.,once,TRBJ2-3,CASSSTSTDTQYF,TGTGCCAGCAGCTCTACTAGCACAGATACGCAGTATTTT
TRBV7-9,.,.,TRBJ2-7,CASSLSSQNEQYF,TGTGCCAGCAGCTTAAGTTCCCAGAACGAGCAGTACTTC
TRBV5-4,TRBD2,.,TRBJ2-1,CASSFSTGLAEEQFF,TGTGCCAGCAGCTTTTCAACTGGACTAGCGGAAGAGCAGTTCTTC
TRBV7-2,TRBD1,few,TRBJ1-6,CASSLHDRGKSPLHF,TGTGCCAGCAGCCTCCACGACAGGGGGAAATCACCCCTCCACTTT
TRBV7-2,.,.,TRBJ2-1,CASRGGFYNEQFF,TGTGCCAGCAGGGGGGGATTCTACAATGAGCAGTTCTTC
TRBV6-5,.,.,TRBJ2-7,CASSYLGGSYEQYF,TGTGCCAGCAGTTACTTGGGAGGTTCCTACGAGCAGTACTTC
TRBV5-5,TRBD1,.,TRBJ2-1,CASSQTGGAYNEQFF,TGTGCCAGCAGCCAAACAGGGGGCGCCTACAATGAGCAGTTCTTC
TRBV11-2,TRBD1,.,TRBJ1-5,CASSLGQGSNQPQHF,TGTGCCAGCAGCTTGGGACAGGGGTCGAATCAGCCCCAGCATTTT
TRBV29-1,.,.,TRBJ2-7,CSVEDPAGHWGEQYF,TGCAGCGTTGAAGATCCTGCAGGGCATTGGGGAGAGCAGTACTTC
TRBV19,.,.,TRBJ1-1,CASSIGRGMTEAFF,TGTGCCAGTAGTATAGGCAGGGGTATGACTGAAGCTTTCTTT
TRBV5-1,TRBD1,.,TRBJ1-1,CASSLGYRGQNTEAFF,TGCGCCAGCAGCTTGGGTTACAGGGGGCAGAACACTGAAGCTTTCTTT
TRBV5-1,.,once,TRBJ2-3,CASSLEGRGTDTQYF,TGCGCCAGCAGCTTAGAGGGGAGGGGGACAGATACGCAGTATTTT
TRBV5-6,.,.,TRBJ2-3,CASSYDRDTSTDTQYF,TGTGCCAGCAGCTACGATCGAGATACTAGCACAGATACGCAGTATTTT
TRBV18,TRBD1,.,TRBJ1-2,CASSPGTAPLYGYTF,TGTGCCAGCTCACCTGGGACAGCTCCTCTCTATGGCTACACCTTC
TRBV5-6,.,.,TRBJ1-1,CASSWGEKAFF,TGTGCCAGCAGCTGGGGCGAGAAAGCTTTCTTT
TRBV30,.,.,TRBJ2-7,CAWSVGHTYEQYF,TGTGCCTGGAGTGTTGGGCATACCTACGAGCAGTACTTC
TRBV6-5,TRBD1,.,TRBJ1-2,CASRKTGTGYGYTF,TGTGCCAGCAGAAAAACCGGGACAGGCTATGGCTACACCTTC
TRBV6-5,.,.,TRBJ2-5,CASSLDHRAQETQYF,TGTGCCAGCAGCCTGGACCACAGGGCACAAGAGACCCAGTACTTC
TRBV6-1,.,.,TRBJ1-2,CASSEPRGNYGYTF,TGTGCCAGCAGTGAACCCCGGGGGAACTATGGCTACACCTTC
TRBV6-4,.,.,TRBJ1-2,CASSDGGLQGYTF,TGTGCCAGCAGTGATGGGGGACTGCAGGGCTACACCTTC
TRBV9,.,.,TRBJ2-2,CASTSQGGVAGELFF,TGTGCCAGCACTTCACAAGGAGGGGTTGCCGGGGAGCTGTTTTTT
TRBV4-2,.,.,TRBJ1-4,CASRPQGRGEKLFF,TGTGCCAGCAGACCTCAGGGCAGGGGAGAAAAACTGTTTTTT
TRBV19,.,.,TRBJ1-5,CASSIGAYSNQPQHF,TGTGCCAGTAGTATCGGAGCATATAGCAATCAGCCCCAGCATTTT
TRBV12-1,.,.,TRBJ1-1,CASSFGGGGEGTEAFF,TGTGCCAGCAGCTTTGGGGGCGGGGGCGAAGGAACTGAAGCTTTCTTT
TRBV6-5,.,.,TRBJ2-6,CASSYSAAAGANVLTF,TGTGCCAGCAGTTACTCAGCGGCGGCCGGGGCCAACGTCCTGACTTTC
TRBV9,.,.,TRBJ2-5,CASSVAEDPPETQYF,TGTGCCAGCAGCGTCGCGGAAGACCCGCCGGAGACCCAGTACTTC
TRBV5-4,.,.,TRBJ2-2,CASSYRQTNTGELFF,TGTGCCAGCAGCTATAGACAGACGAACACCGGGGAGCTGTTTTTT
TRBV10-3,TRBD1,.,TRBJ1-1,CAIGGQGGTEAFF,TGTGCCATCGGCGGACAGGGGGGGACTGAAGCTTTCTTT
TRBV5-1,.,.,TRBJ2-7,CASSLSGVGYEQYF,TGCGCCAGCAGCTTGTCCGGGGTGGGCTACGAGCAGTACTTC
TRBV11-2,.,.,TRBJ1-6,CASSLGGRRVNSPLHF,TGTGCCAGCAGCTTGGGGGGACGGAGAGTTAATTCACCCCTCCACTTT
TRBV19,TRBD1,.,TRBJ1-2,CASTPGGSYGYTF,TGTGCCAGTACTCCAGGGGGCAGCTATGGCTACACCTTC
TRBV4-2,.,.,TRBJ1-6,CASSQTQNGPTAYSSYNSPLHF,TGTGCCAGCAGCCAAACGCAGAATGGGCCGACAGCTTACAGCTCCTATAATTCACCCCTCCACTTT
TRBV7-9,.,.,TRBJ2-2,CASSYAGTGELFF,TGTGCCAGCAGCTACGCAGGGACCGGGGAGCTGTTTTTT
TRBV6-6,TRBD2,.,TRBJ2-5,CASRAVPSGKETQYF,TGTGCCAGCAGGGCGGTTCCTAGCGGAAAAGAGACCCAGTACTTC
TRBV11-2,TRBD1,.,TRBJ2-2,CASSPRTGASTGELFF,TGTGCCAGCAGCCCCCGGACAGGGGCGAGCACCGGGGAGCTGTTTTTT